A single sample gave rise to the 27 T cell receptor beta chains below, sequenced in a study of T-cell memory formation after mild COVID-19 (dated by TCRdb to the early 2020s). Libraries were constructed by 5' RACE. Sequenced on an Illumina NovaSeq 6000. TCRdb took the public reads, trimmed them with fastp at Q25, ran MiXCR for clone calling and kept in-frame beta chains. All rows with the same CDR3 protein become a single entry with the most common DNA and genes. The sample data list 350,000 to 450,000 distinct CDR3 sequences, and approximately 24% of these were observed just once. Jointly, the top ten make up about 8.7% of the sample. The specimen was PBMCs or a T cell subset sorted from them (not recorded which). The receptors originated from an adult woman who had mild COVID-19 (a few samples of this study predate the infection). The sample titles of this study are shuffled in the database, so cell type and time point are left out; the donor was told from shared clones.

This clonotype was counted only a few times. J is TRBJ1-1 and V is TRBV4-2; the D is unclear. The CDR3 consists of 12 residues. Germline assignment: CDR1 LGHNA and CDR2 YNFKEQ. With 0 bases removed from V and 11 bases from J, the gap between germline ends came to 10 bases. CDR3: CASSQDSARAFF. DNA for the CDR3: TGTGCCAGCAGCCAAGACTCCGCGCGGGCTTTCTTT.

This clonotype was seen a few times. The gene calls are TRBV7-2 and TRBJ2-2; D not resolved. From germline, CDR1 is SGHTA and CDR2 FQGNSA. V lost 1 base to trimming and J lost 8 bases, with 5 bases between them. The CDR3 sequence is 12 residues long. Here the CDR3 reads CASSLEWGELFF. DNA for the CDR3: TGTGCCAGCAGCTTAGAGTGGGGGGAGCTGTTTTTT. The variable domain in full, completed from reference TRBV7-2 and TRBJ2-2, reads GAGVSQSPSNKVTEKGKDVELRCDPISGHTALYWYRQSLGQGLEFLIYFQGNSAPDKSGLPSDRFSAERTGGSVSTLTIQRTQQEDSAVYLCASSLEWGELFFGEGSRLTVL.

In its sample, this clonotype was seen a few times. The J gene is TRBJ2-7, the V gene TRBV2; TRBD1 might be the D (6 bases). The CDR3 loop spans 15 amino acids. V lost 0 bases and J 4 bases, leaving 13 bases between the germline ends. Germline V CDR1 and CDR2: SNHLY, FYNNEI. The CDR3 spells CASSEAPGTIYEQYF. In DNA, the CDR3 is TGTGCCAGCAGTGAAGCGCCGGGGACAATTTACGAGCAGTACTTC.

The rearrangement uses TRBV18 and TRBJ1-6; D ambiguous. V shed 6 bases and J shed 5 bases, with 11 bases lying between them. The length of the CDR3 is 14 residues. CDR1 and CDR2 from the germline V gene are KGHSH and LQKENI. The CDR3 bases are TGTGCCAGCTCGGACGAAAGGAATAATTCACCCCTCCACTTT. Amino acid sequence: CASSDERNNSPLHF.

This clonotype was seen only a few times. V gene TRBV28 combines with J gene TRBJ2-5; TRBD1 aligns across 9 bases. The germline CDR1 and CDR2 sequences are MDHEN and SYDVKM. The trim removed 4 bases at V and 0 bases at J, leaving 6 bases unmatched. This CDR3 has 16 amino acids. CDR3 DNA: TGTGCCAGCAGTTCCTGGGACAGGGATAACCAAGAGACCCAGTACTTC. It codes for CASSSWDRDNQETQYF. Variable domain in full (rest from reference TRBV28 and TRBJ2-5): DVKVTQSSRYLVKRTGEKVFLECVQDMDHENMFWYRQDPGLGLRLIYFSYDVKMKEKGDIPEGYSVSREKKERFSLILESASTNQTSMYLCASSSWDRDNQETQYFGPGTRLLVL.

This clonotype was observed a handful of times. The V and J genes are TRBV5-4 and TRBJ1-2, with D perhaps TRBD1 (6 bases). CDR3 length: 15 residues. Looked up from germline, CDR1 is SGHNT and CDR2 is YYREEE (reference sequence). V shed 4 bases and J shed 3 bases, with 16 bases lying between them. The DNA for the CDR3 is TGTGCCAGCAGCCGTGCTACGACAGGTGACTATGGCTACACCTTC. This encodes CASSRATTGDYGYTF.

This clonotype was seen repeatedly, ten times or more. V is TRBV6-5 and J is TRBJ2-1; TRBD2 matches at 11 bases. Germline V gene lookup returns CDR1 MNHEY and CDR2 SVGAGI. This CDR3 comprises 15 residues. With V trimmed by 6 bases and J by 6 bases, 7 bases remained unmatched. The CDR3, as DNA: TGTGCCAGCAGCCCCGGGACTAGCGGTCTCAATGAGCAGTTCTTC. It codes for CASSPGTSGLNEQFF.

The V gene is TRBV20-1, the J gene TRBJ1-2, with D unresolved. CDR1 is DFQATT and CDR2 is SNEGSKA in the germline V gene (reference sequence). The CDR3 contains 13 residues. The V and J ends lost 1 base and 7 bases respectively, with 13 bases between them. CDR3 in amino acids: CSARVELVGGYTF. CDR3 coding DNA: TGCAGTGCTAGAGTAGAACTCGTGGGTGGCTACACCTTC.

CDR3 sequence reads: CASSESVSHDGYTF. In DNA, the CDR3 is TGCGCCAGCAGTGAGTCAGTGTCCCATGATGGCTACACCTTC. This rearrangement joins TRBV10-2 to TRBJ1-2; D not resolved. The ends were cut back, 0 bases at V and 6 bases at J, with 11 bases in the middle. Germline CDR1 WSHSY, CDR2 SAAADI. The CDR3 is made up of 14 amino acids.

In this sample, this clonotype turned up a few times. The rearrangement joins TRBV7-6 to TRBJ2-7, with 8 bases fitting TRBD1. The V segment lost 1 base and the J segment 0 bases; nucleotides outside the gene matches: 2. The germline CDR1 and CDR2 sequences are SGHVS and FNYEAQ. There are 15 residues in the CDR3. In nucleotides, the CDR3 is TGTGCCAGCAGCTTAGGGACAGGGAACTCCTACGAGCAGTACTTC. Amino acid sequence: CASSLGTGNSYEQYF.

This clonotype showed up just a few times. This chain links TRBV12-3 or TRBV12-4 with TRBJ2-2; D is perhaps TRBD1 (5 bases). Trimming pared 5 bases from V and 2 bases from J, leaving 9 bases between. The CDR3 runs 14 residues. The CDR3 spells CASSPQANTGELFF. Written as DNA, the CDR3 is TGTGCCAGCAGTCCACAGGCTAACACCGGGGAGCTGTTTTTT.

This rearrangement joins TRBV7-2 to TRBJ2-1, with 11 nucleotides matching TRBD2. The CDR3 loop spans 18 amino acids. Germline CDR1 SGHTA, CDR2 FQGNSA. Trimming removed 3 bases from V and 11 bases from J; junction bases left unmatched: 18. This chain's CDR3 is CASSFVPLEGTSGTKQFF. The CDR3 coding sequence is TGTGCCAGCAGCTTTGTCCCACTGGAGGGGACTAGCGGAACTAAGCAGTTCTTC.

This clonotype was recorded a few times. The genes are TRBV7-8 and TRBJ2-3; 15 nucleotides match TRBD2. Germline CDR1 SGHVS, CDR2 FQNEAQ. The V segment lost 0 bases and the J segment 6 bases; nucleotides outside the gene matches: 7. This CDR3 is built from 18 residues. This chain's CDR3 is CASSLADRTSGGADTQYF. DNA for the CDR3: TGTGCCAGCAGCTTAGCAGACCGGACTAGCGGGGGGGCCGATACGCAGTATTTT.

This clonotype was seen a few times. The chain recombines TRBV7-2 with TRBJ2-3, with 13 bases matching TRBD2. This CDR3 spans 18 amino acids. CDR1 and CDR2 from the germline V gene are SGHTA and FQGNSA. The junction had 13 bases not matched to a gene; V was cut back by 5 bases and J by 5 bases. The CDR3 region is CASSPRRLAGGSQDTQYF. The DNA for the CDR3 is TGTGCCAGCAGCCCCCGCCGACTAGCGGGGGGTTCACAAGATACGCAGTATTTT. Drawing the rest from reference TRBV7-2 and TRBJ2-3, the complete variable domain is GAGVSQSPSNKVTEKGKDVELRCDPISGHTALYWYRQSLGQGLEFLIYFQGNSAPDKSGLPSDRFSAERTGGSVSTLTIQRTQQEDSAVYLCASSPRRLAGGSQDTQYFGPGTRLTVL.

This clonotype turned up a few times. The chain uses TRBV7-2 and TRBJ1-2; the match to TRBD1 covers 7 bases. Per the germline V gene, CDR1 is SGHTA and CDR2 is FQGNSA. The CDR3 runs to 15 residues. Unmatched junction bases numbered 10, after V lost 5 bases and J lost 4 bases. CDR3 sequence reads: CASSPQGVLSYGYTF. In nucleotides, the CDR3 is TGTGCCAGCAGCCCCCAGGGGGTATTATCCTATGGCTACACCTTC.

The chain joins TRBV7-9 to TRBJ2-1; D is undetermined. V was shortened by 0 bases and J by 8 bases, with 8 bases between the two germline ends. The CDR3 is 13 residues long. Per germline, CDR1 SEHNR and CDR2 FQNEAQ (reference sequence). In DNA, the CDR3 is TGTGCCAGCAGCTTAGCGAACTGGGATGAGCAGTTCTTC. Amino acids: CASSLANWDEQFF.

This clonotype was detected a few times. This chain joins TRBV20-1 and TRBJ1-5; D may be TRBD1 (5 bases). CDR1 DFQATT and CDR2 SNEGSKA come from the germline V gene (reference sequence). V was cut by 3 bases and J by 4 bases, with 10 bases left in between. There are 13 residues in the CDR3. The CDR3 nucleotides read TGCAGTGCTAGGGTGGCAGGGAATCAGCCCCAGCATTTT. Translated: CSARVAGNQPQHF.

The V gene is TRBV12-3 or TRBV12-4, the J gene TRBJ2-7, with D possibly matching TRBD2 (5 bases). The CDR3 sequence is 14 residues long. V lost 4 bases and J 0 bases, leaving 10 bases between the germline ends. The CDR3 sequence: CASSSGVSSYEQYF. The CDR3 region has the DNA TGTGCCAGCAGTTCCGGGGTCAGCTCCTACGAGCAGTACTTC.

CDR3 region: CASSPADLRDTQYF. The DNA for the CDR3 is TGTGCCAGCAGCCCTGCTGACCTAAGAGATACGCAGTATTTT. The V call is TRBV7-7, the J call TRBJ2-3; D is ambiguous. CDR1 is SSHAT and CDR2 is FNYEAQ in the germline V gene (reference sequence). The CDR3 is made up of 14 amino acids. Trimming shortened V by 5 bases and J by 5 bases, and 14 bases separated the two germline ends.

V is TRBV2 and J is TRBJ1-3, with 8 bases lining up with TRBD1. Losses at the gene ends were 7 bases for V and 0 bases for J; bases not matched to a gene: 5. The germline CDR1 and CDR2 sequences are SNHLY and FYNNEI. CDR3 size: 15 residues. The CDR3, as DNA: TGTGCCAGCACGGGACAGGCTCTCTCTGGAAACACCATATATTTT. Amino acid sequence: CASTGQALSGNTIYF.

This chain uses TRBV6-1 with TRBJ2-1; TRBD2 agrees at 11 bases. Germline CDR1 reads MNHNS; CDR2 reads SASEGT. With V trimmed by 6 bases and J by 8 bases, 9 bases remained unmatched. The CDR3 totals 15 residues. The CDR3 nucleotides are TGTGCCAGCAGACTTACTAGCGGGAGTAGGGATGAGCAGTTCTTC. It translates to CASRLTSGSRDEQFF.

This rearrangement joins TRBV11-2 to TRBJ2-7; no clear D gene. The CDR3 is 12 amino acids. V shed 6 bases and J shed 4 bases, with 10 bases lying between them. Germline V gene sequence: CDR1 SGHAT, CDR2 FQNNGV. The CDR3 bases are TGTGCCAGCAGGGGTTGGGGTTACGAGCAGTACTTC. As protein: CASRGWGYEQYF.

The chain carries TRBV6-1 and TRBJ2-7; weak D call: TRBD1 (5 bases). Trimming removed 4 bases at V and 1 base at J, with 14 bases between. This CDR3 contains 15 residues. CDR1 and CDR2 (germline): MNHNS, SASEGT. CDR3: CASSVPTVRSYEQYF. DNA for the CDR3: TGTGCCAGCAGTGTCCCGACAGTGAGATCCTACGAGCAGTACTTC.

This chain connects TRBV20-1 to TRBJ2-7; no clear D gene. V was cut by 6 bases and J by 3 bases, with 9 bases left in between. Looked up from germline, CDR1 is DFQATT and CDR2 is SNEGSKA (reference sequence). CDR3 size: 11 residues. CDR3 bases: TGCAGTGCAGAGGTAGTCTACGAGCAGTACTTC. Amino acid sequence: CSAEVVYEQYF.

This clonotype was observed a few times. V gene TRBV10-3 combines with J gene TRBJ2-2, with TRBD1 matching over 8 bases. The J segment lost 3 bases and the V segment lost 10 bases, leaving 4 bases of the junction unmatched. Germline CDR1 and CDR2: ENHRY and SYGVKD. The CDR3 runs to 13 residues. The CDR3 sequence: CASRGQDTGELFF. CDR3 sequence (DNA): TGTGCCAGCCGGGGACAGGACACCGGGGAGCTGTTTTTT.

In its sample, this clonotype was seen a few times. The chain combines TRBV7-9 with TRBJ2-3; weak D call: TRBD1 (6 bases). The CDR3 contains 15 residues. Trimming took off 6 bases at V and 4 bases at J, with 17 bases between the two ends. Germline V CDR1 and CDR2: SEHNR, FQNEAQ (reference sequence). CDR3 residues: CASRPGVQGADTQYF. The CDR3 DNA reads as TGTGCCAGCAGACCAGGGGTCCAGGGCGCAGATACGCAGTATTTT.

This clonotype was seen more than once but under ten times. The rearrangement links TRBV12-3 or TRBV12-4 to TRBJ2-7, with 10 positions matching TRBD1. The V gene end was trimmed by 4 bases and the J gene end by 5 bases; junction bases not matched to a gene: 8. CDR3 length: 15 amino acids. In DNA, the CDR3 is TGTGCCAGCAGTTACCGCCGGGACAGGGGCCACGAGCAGTACTTC. It translates to CASSYRRDRGHEQYF.